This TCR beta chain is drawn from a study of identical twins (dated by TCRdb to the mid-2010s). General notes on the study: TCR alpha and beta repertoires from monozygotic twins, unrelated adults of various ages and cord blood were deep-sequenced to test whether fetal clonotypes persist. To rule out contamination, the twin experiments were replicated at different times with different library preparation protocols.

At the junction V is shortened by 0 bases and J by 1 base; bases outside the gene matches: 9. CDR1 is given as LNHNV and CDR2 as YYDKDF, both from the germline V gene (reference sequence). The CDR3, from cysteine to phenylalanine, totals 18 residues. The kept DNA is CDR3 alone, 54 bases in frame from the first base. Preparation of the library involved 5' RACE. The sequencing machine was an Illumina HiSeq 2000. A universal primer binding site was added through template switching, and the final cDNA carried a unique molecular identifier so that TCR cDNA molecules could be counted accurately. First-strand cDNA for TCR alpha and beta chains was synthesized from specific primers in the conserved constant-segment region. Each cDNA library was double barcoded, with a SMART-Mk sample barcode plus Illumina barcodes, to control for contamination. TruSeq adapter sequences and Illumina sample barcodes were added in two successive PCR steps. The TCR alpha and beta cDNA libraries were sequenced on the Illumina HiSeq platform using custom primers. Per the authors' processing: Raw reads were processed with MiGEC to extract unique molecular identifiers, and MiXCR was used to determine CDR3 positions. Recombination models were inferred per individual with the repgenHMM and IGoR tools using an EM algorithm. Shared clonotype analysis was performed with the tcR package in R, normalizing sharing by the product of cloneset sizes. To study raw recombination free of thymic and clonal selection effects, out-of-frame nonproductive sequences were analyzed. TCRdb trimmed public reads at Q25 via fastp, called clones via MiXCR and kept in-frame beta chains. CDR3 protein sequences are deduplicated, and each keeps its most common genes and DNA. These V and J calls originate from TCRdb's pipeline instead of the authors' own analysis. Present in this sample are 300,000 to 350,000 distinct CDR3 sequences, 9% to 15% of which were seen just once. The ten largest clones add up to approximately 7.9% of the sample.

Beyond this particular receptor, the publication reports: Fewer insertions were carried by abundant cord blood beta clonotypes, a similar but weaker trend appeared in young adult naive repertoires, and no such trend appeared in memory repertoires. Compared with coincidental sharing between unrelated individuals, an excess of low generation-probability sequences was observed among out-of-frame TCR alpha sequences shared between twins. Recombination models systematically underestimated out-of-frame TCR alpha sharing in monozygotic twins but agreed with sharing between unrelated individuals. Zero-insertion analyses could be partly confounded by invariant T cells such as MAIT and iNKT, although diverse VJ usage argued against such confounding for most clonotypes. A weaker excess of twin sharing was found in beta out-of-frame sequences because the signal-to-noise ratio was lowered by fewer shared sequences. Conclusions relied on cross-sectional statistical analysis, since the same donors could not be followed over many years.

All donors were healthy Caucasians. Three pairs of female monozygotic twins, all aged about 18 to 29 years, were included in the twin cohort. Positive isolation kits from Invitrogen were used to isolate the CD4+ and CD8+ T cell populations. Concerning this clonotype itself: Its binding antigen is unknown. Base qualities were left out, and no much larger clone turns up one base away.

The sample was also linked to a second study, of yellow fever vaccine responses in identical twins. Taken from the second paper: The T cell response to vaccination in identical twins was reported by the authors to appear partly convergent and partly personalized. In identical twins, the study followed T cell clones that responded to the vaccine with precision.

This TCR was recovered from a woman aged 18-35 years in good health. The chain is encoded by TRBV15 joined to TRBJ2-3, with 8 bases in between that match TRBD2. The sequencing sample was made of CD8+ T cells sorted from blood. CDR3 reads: CATSRDSPLLAGTDTQYF. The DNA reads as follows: TGTGCCACCAGCAGAGACAGCCCCTTACTAGCGGGCACAGATACGCAGTATTTT.